This TCR beta chain is drawn from a study of T cell responses to AZD1222 COVID-19 vaccine. General study results and limits: Sampled repertoires all dated from after the peak T cell response. Vaccine-associated CD4 TCRs spanned spike, dominant at 160-218 and 743-854.

Worth noting for this clone: Antigen specificity is unknown.

CDR3 length: 14 amino acids. The V segment lost 10 bases and the J segment 5 bases; nucleotides outside the gene matches: 11. Germline V gene lookup returns CDR1 MGHDK and CDR2 SYGVNS. Profiled with immunoSEQ multiplex PCR; TCRdb holds only in-frame clones, not every one. This sample has 75,000 to 95,000 clones, with 92% found just once. The source is an adult in good health. The sequenced sample was peripheral blood, obtained on day 0 of MenACWY control vaccination. V is TRBV25-1 and J is TRBJ2-1; TRBD1 matches at 7 bases. For the CDR3, the DNA is TGTGCCACCGAAAGGACAGGCGCCAACAATGAGCAGTTCTTC. Its protein is CATERTGANNEQFF.